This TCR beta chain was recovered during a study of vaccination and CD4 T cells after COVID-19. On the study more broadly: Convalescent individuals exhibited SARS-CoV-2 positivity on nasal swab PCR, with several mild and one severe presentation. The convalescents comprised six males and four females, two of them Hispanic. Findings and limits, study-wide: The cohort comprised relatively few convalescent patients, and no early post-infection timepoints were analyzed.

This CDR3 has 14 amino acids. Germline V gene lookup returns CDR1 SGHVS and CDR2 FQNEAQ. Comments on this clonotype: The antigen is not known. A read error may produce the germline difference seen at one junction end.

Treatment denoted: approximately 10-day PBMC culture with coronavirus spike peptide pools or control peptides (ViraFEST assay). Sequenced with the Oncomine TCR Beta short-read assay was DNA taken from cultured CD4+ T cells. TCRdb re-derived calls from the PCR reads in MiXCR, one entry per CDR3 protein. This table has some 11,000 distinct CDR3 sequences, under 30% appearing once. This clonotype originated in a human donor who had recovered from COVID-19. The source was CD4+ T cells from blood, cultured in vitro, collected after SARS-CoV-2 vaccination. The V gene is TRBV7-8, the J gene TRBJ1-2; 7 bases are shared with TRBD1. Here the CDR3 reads CACSFDREKYGYTF. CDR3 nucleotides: TGTGCCTGCAGCTTCGACAGGGAGAAGTATGGCTACACCTTC.